Shown below are 12 T cell receptor beta chains from a single sample sequenced in a study of cytomegalovirus exposure and HLA in healthy donors. The PCR used 60 Vbeta and 13 Jbeta primers. Using immunoSEQ multiplex PCR, the repertoire was profiled, and TCRdb retains in-frame clones only, with some absent. There are 150,000 to 200,000 clones in the sample, with over 1% held by the top ten. Material: PBMCs. Every receptor here comes from a woman between 55 and 75 years old in good health and CMV-seronegative.

V and J are TRBV5-5 and TRBJ1-1, with 7 bases that match TRBD1. Losses at the gene ends were 4 bases for V and 0 bases for J; bases not matched to a gene: 6. The CDR3 loop spans 15 amino acids. Germline CDR1 is SGHKS and CDR2 is YYEKEE (reference sequence). The CDR3 region has the DNA TGTGCCAGCAGCGCTGGGACAGACATGAACACTGAAGCTTTCTTT. This codes for CASSAGTDMNTEAFF.

V gene TRBV27 combines with J gene TRBJ1-2; 8 bases agree with TRBD1. CDR1 MNHEY and CDR2 SMNVEV come from the germline V gene (reference sequence). This CDR3 is built from 17 residues. The trim removed 5 bases at V and 0 bases at J, leaving 11 bases unmatched. This chain's CDR3 is CASSPRTGQMSNYGYTF. CDR3 coding DNA: TGTGCCAGCAGTCCTCGGACAGGGCAGATGTCTAACTATGGCTACACCTTC.

The V call is TRBV4-1, the J call TRBJ1-4; D not resolved. Trimming shortened V by 1 base and J by 0 bases, and 9 bases separated the two germline ends. This CDR3 has 16 residues. The germline V gene has CDR1 MGHRA and CDR2 YSYEKL. CDR3: CASSQAPSSTNEKLFF. In nucleotides, the CDR3 is TGCGCCAGCAGCCAAGCACCAAGCTCAACTAATGAAAAACTGTTTTTT.

The CDR3 DNA reads as TGTGCTAGTGGGACAGGTACTGATACGCAGTATTTT. Its protein product is CASGTGTDTQYF. The chain employs TRBV12-5 and TRBJ2-3, with D tentatively TRBD1 (6 bases). The CDR3 consists of 12 residues. The V gene lost 6 bases and the J gene lost 6 bases, with 10 bases spanning the gap. Germline V gene data show CDR1 as LGHNT and CDR2 as FRNRAP.

The chain uses TRBV6-6 and TRBJ2-5; D is ambiguous. V was trimmed by 0 bases and J by 5 bases, leaving 7 bases between them. Germline CDR1 and CDR2: MNHNY and SVGAGI (reference sequence). This CDR3 spans 13 amino acids. The CDR3 DNA follows: TGTGCCAGCAGTTACTCGAGCTTTGAGACCCAGTACTTC. It codes for CASSYSSFETQYF.

The gene calls are TRBV11-3 and TRBJ2-7; the D gene is possibly TRBD2 (5 bases). This CDR3 has 12 amino acids. Germline assignment: CDR1 SGHNT and CDR2 YENEEA. Trimming stripped 4 bases from V and 6 bases from J, with 10 bases between. The CDR3 DNA is TGTGCCAGCAGCTCTGGAGGTAGCGAGCAGTACTTC. Amino acids: CASSSGGSEQYF.

This chain connects TRBV27 to TRBJ1-5; D is possibly TRBD1 (6 bases). CDR1 and CDR2 from the germline V gene are MNHEY and SMNVEV (reference sequence). The V gene lost 6 bases and the J gene lost 6 bases, with 15 bases spanning the gap. CDR3 length: 14 amino acids. CDR3 loop: CASRVQGSGQPQHF. CDR3 DNA sequence: TGTGCCAGCAGGGTACAGGGTTCGGGTCAGCCCCAGCATTTT.

This chain connects TRBV30 to TRBJ2-7, with TRBD1 matching over 9 bases. Germline V gene lookup returns CDR1 GTSNPN and CDR2 SVGIG (reference sequence). J was trimmed by 3 bases and V by 4 bases; bases with no gene match: 7. This CDR3 contains 14 residues. CDR3 region: CAWTRQGVNYEQYF. In DNA, the CDR3 is TGTGCCTGGACCAGACAGGGGGTTAACTACGAGCAGTACTTC.

The chain uses TRBV4-1 and TRBJ1-2, with unresolved D. The germline V gene has CDR1 MGHRA and CDR2 YSYEKL. V lost 1 base to trimming and J lost 1 base, with 13 bases between them. CDR3 length: 16 residues. CDR3 sequence (DNA): TGCGCCAGCAGCCAAGTGGTTCGGGGTTTTAACTATGGCTACACCTTC. Encoded protein: CASSQVVRGFNYGYTF.

V and J are TRBV7-8 and TRBJ2-1; D perhaps matches TRBD2 (6 bases). V dropped 1 base and J dropped 9 bases, with 10 bases sitting between them. From germline, CDR1 is SGHVS and CDR2 FQNEAQ. The CDR3 spans 13 residues. This CDR3 is CASSLGAGGEQFF. Written as DNA, the CDR3 is TGTGCCAGCAGCTTAGGGGCCGGGGGTGAGCAGTTCTTC.

V is TRBV7-2 and J is TRBJ1-1, with TRBD1 as a possible D gene (6 bases). CDR3 length: 14 residues. V shed 5 bases and J shed 0 bases, with 10 bases lying between them. The V gene's germline CDR1 is SGHTA and CDR2 FQGNSA. CDR3 in amino acids: CASSPGQLNTEAFF. CDR3 coding DNA: TGTGCCAGCAGCCCTGGACAGTTGAACACTGAAGCTTTCTTT.

The CDR3 nucleotides are TGTGCCAGCAGCCGGGGGGCCCGGGAAAAACTGTTTTTT. The encoded protein is CASSRGAREKLFF. J is TRBJ1-4 and V is TRBV6-5; weak D call: TRBD1 (6 bases). The CDR3 consists of 13 residues. Trimming removed 6 bases at V and 8 bases at J, with 13 bases between. From germline, CDR1 is MNHEY and CDR2 SVGAGI.